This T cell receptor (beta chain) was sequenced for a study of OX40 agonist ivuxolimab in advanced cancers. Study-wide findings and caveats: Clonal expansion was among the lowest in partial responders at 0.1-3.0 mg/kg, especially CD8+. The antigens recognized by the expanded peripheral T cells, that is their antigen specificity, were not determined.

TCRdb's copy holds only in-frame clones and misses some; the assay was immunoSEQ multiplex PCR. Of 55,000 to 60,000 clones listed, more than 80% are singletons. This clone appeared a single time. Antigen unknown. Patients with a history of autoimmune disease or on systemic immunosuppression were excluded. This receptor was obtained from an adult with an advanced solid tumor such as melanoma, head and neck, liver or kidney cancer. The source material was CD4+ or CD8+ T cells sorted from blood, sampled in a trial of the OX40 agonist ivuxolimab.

CDR3 sequence: CASSIAGADTGELFF. The CDR3 DNA follows: TGTGCCAGCAGTATAGCGGGGGCTGACACCGGGGAGCTGTTTTTT. V usage is TRBV6-5 and J usage is TRBJ2-2, with 9 bases aligning to TRBD2. The CDR3 sequence is 15 residues long. Per the germline V gene, CDR1 is MNHEY and CDR2 is SVGAGI. With V trimmed by 5 bases and J by 3 bases, 4 bases remained unmatched.